The clone carrying this T cell receptor beta chain was detected a few times. The antigen remains undetermined. Produced via immunoSEQ multiplex PCR; TCRdb's table is partial and in-frame only. The data show more than 55,000 clones, 86% seen once. The CDR3 is made up of 13 amino acids. V was trimmed by 8 bases and J by 12 bases, leaving 22 bases between them. Germline CDR1 is KGHSH and CDR2 is LQKENI. This entry comes from a study of CD4 T cells in relation to SARS-CoV-2 and coronaviruses. Study-wide background: The HLA restriction of the shared crossreactive spike epitopes was mapped.

Findings and limits, study-wide: SARS-CoV-2-driven expansion was significantly weaker in crossreactive than monoreactive clones. Culture-expanded clones reflect memory recall rather than primary priming during culture.

Unexposed donor CD4+ T cells date from about 2011-2018, before the COVID-19 pandemic. Naive and memory CD4+ T cells were separated from cryopreserved PBMCs. The chain links TRBV18 to TRBJ1-2; D perhaps matches TRBD1 (5 bases). The sample was memory CD4+ T cells from PBMCs. The sequence was obtained from a human donor in good health. The CDR3 DNA is TGTGCCAGCACAACGACCCGGGACCGATCTGACACCTTC. This gives the protein CASTTTRDRSDTF.